A single sample gave rise to the 26 T cell receptor beta chains below, sequenced in a study of T cell repertoires in cytomegalovirus infection. TCRdb called the reads again in MiXCR, with one record for every CDR3 protein. The sample has about 530,000 distinct CDR3 sequences, 26% seen once; the top ten hold under 15%. The sample comprised PBMCs. All receptors derive from a human donor in good health (CMV status not recorded). Some clones in this sample may be carry-over from other donors' samples.

There are a few counts of this clonotype. This chain uses TRBV7-3 with TRBJ2-5; the match to TRBD2 covers 7 bases. There are 18 residues in the CDR3. Trimming removed 1 base from V and 4 bases from J; junction bases left unmatched: 15. Germline values: CDR1 SGHTA, CDR2 FQGTGA. CDR3: CASSLKGSAGRGRETQYF. CDR3 nucleotide sequence: TGTGCCAGCAGCTTAAAAGGCTCAGCGGGAAGGGGTAGAGAGACCCAGTACTTC.

Many counts were recorded for this clonotype. The rearrangement uses TRBV12-3 or TRBV12-4 and TRBJ1-5, with D perhaps TRBD1 (5 bases). The CDR3 covers 13 residues. V lost 3 bases and J 6 bases, leaving 9 bases between the germline ends. The CDR3 DNA follows: TGTGCCAGCAGTTTGCAGGGAGGTCAGCCCCAGCATTTT. This gives the protein CASSLQGGQPQHF.

The V and J genes are TRBV19 and TRBJ2-3; D not certain. Germline V gene data show CDR1 as LNHDA and CDR2 as SQIVND (reference sequence). This CDR3 is built from 11 residues. The V and J ends lost 8 bases and 7 bases respectively, with 10 bases between them. The CDR3, as DNA: TGTGCCAGTGAGACGTACAATACGCAGTATTTT. It translates to CASETYNTQYF.

This clonotype was recorded a few times. The chain recombines TRBV6-2 or TRBV6-3 with TRBJ2-1; no definite D call. V was clipped by 2 bases and J by 8 bases, with 7 bases between them. Germline CDR1 is MNHEY and CDR2 is SVGEGT. CDR3 size: 12 residues. The CDR3 is CASSYADHEQFF. CDR3 nucleotide sequence: TGTGCCAGCAGTTACGCTGACCATGAGCAGTTCTTC.

There are a few counts of this clonotype. The chain employs TRBV6-5 and TRBJ2-3; D gene ambiguous. Germline CDR1 and CDR2: MNHEY and SVGAGI. Trimming took 1 base from V and 0 from J, leaving 5 bases between them. The length of the CDR3 is 14 residues. The CDR3 DNA sequence: TGTGCCAGCAGTTACTGGGCGAGCACAGATACGCAGTATTTT. It specifies CASSYWASTDTQYF.

This sequence joins TRBV14 and TRBJ1-1; D is unresolved. The CDR3 contains 14 residues. Germline loops: CDR1 SGHDN, CDR2 FVKESK. Trimming stripped 3 bases from V and 6 bases from J, with 14 bases between. The CDR3 loop reads CASSHRVFVAEAFF. For the CDR3, the DNA is TGTGCCAGCAGCCATCGGGTCTTTGTGGCTGAAGCTTTCTTT.

This clonotype was detected only a few times. The chain is built from TRBV29-1 and TRBJ1-1; D gene unclear. Trimming pared 5 bases from V and 5 bases from J, leaving 15 bases between. This CDR3 spans 13 amino acids. Germline loops: CDR1 SQVTM, CDR2 ANQGSEA. CDR3 loop: CSVSLVGNTEAFF. CDR3 nucleotide sequence: TGCAGCGTTTCGTTGGTAGGGAATACTGAAGCTTTCTTT.

This clonotype has only one observation. The CDR3 DNA reads as TGCAGCGTTGGAGGTTCTAGCGGGGCCCAAGAGACCCAGTACTTC. Translation: CSVGGSSGAQETQYF. The J gene is TRBJ2-5, the V gene TRBV29-1; 9 bases line up with TRBD2. The V gene end was trimmed by 4 bases and the J gene end by 1 base; junction bases not matched to a gene: 7. This CDR3 spans 15 amino acids. Germline V lookup: CDR1 SQVTM, CDR2 ANQGSEA.

Many counts were recorded for this clonotype. V is TRBV11-3 and J is TRBJ2-1, with 8 bases fitting TRBD2. Germline trimming cut 5 bases from V and 0 bases from J; bases unmatched to any gene: 3. In germline, CDR1 is SGHNT, CDR2 YENEEA. The CDR3 runs to 15 residues. CDR3 amino acids: CASSVTSGSYNEQFF. The CDR3 nucleotides are TGTGCCAGCAGCGTCACTAGCGGCTCCTACAATGAGCAGTTCTTC.

The chain recombines TRBV7-8 with TRBJ1-1; a weak D match, TRBD1 (6 bases). The CDR3 consists of 11 residues. In germline, CDR1 is SGHVS, CDR2 FQNEAQ. Trimming took off 6 bases at V and 7 bases at J, with 9 bases between the two ends. In nucleotides, the CDR3 is TGTGCCAGCAGAGGCAGGGGTGAAGCTTTCTTT. This sequence encodes CASRGRGEAFF.

CDR3 amino acids: CASSHPVKKETQYF. The CDR3 nucleotides read TGCGCCAGCAGCCACCCGGTGAAAAAAGAGACCCAGTACTTC. The chain joins TRBV4-1 to TRBJ2-5; D unresolved. CDR1 MGHRA and CDR2 YSYEKL come from the germline V gene. The CDR3 sequence is 14 residues long. Trimming took 3 bases from V and 3 from J, leaving 11 bases between them.

This chain connects TRBV29-1 to TRBJ1-4, with D possibly TRBD1 on 6 matching bases. The ends were cut back, 6 bases at V and 7 bases at J, with 12 bases in the middle. Germline CDR1 SQVTM, CDR2 ANQGSEA. The CDR3 is made up of 12 amino acids. Written as DNA, the CDR3 is TGCAGCGTCGGGGCACAGGGTGAAAAACTGTTTTTT. It translates to CSVGAQGEKLFF. The full variable domain, its missing parts supplied by reference TRBV29-1 and TRBJ1-4, is SAVISQKPSRDICQRGTSLTIQCQVDSQVTMMFWYRQQPGQSLTLIATANQGSEATYESGFVIDKFPISRPNLTFSTLTVSNMSPEDSSIYLCSVGAQGEKLFFGSGTQLSVL.

This clonotype was counted between two and nine times. This chain joins TRBV6-2 or TRBV6-3 and TRBJ2-7, with TRBD1 as a possible D gene (5 bases). Germline values: CDR1 MNHEY, CDR2 SVGEGT. Trimming took 3 bases from V and 6 from J, leaving 12 bases between them. CDR3 length: 13 residues. CDR3 amino acids: CASSYAGILEQYF. In DNA, the CDR3 is TGTGCCAGCAGTTATGCAGGGATCCTCGAGCAGTACTTC.

The V call is TRBV7-6, the J call TRBJ2-7; unclear D gene. Between the trimmed V and J ends, which lost 4 bases and 3 bases, there was a span of 13 bases. Germline-derived CDR1 and CDR2 are SGHVS and FNYEAQ. This CDR3 has 14 residues. DNA of the CDR3: TGTGCCAGCAGCTGTATTCCTCCCTACTACGAGCAGTACGTC. Residues: CASSCIPPYYEQYV.

The rearrangement joins TRBV29-1 to TRBJ2-3, with TRBD2 matching 8 bases. This CDR3 region has 12 residues. Unmatched junction bases numbered 0, after V lost 7 bases and J lost 0 bases. Germline CDR1 SQVTM, CDR2 ANQGSEA. The CDR3 loop is CSGGGSTDTQYF. The DNA of the CDR3 is TGCAGCGGCGGGGGGAGCACAGATACGCAGTATTTT.

The chain carries TRBV12-3 or TRBV12-4 and TRBJ1-1; no reliable D call. The CDR3 loop spans 14 amino acids. V lost 1 base and J lost 5, with 11 bases in between. Written as DNA, the CDR3 is TGTGCCAGCAGTTTAGGCGTTAGAGGAACTGAAGCTTTCTTT. Translation: CASSLGVRGTEAFF.

This clonotype turned up a few times. This chain connects TRBV15 to TRBJ1-2; TRBD1 aligns across 7 bases. The CDR3 is 16 residues long. Germline V lookup: CDR1 LNHNV, CDR2 YYDKDF (reference sequence). Losses at the gene ends were 0 bases for V and 4 bases for J; bases not matched to a gene: 8. CDR3 region: CATSRDHQGGPYGYTF. CDR3 nucleotide sequence: TGTGCCACCAGCAGAGATCATCAGGGGGGGCCCTATGGCTACACCTTC.

This chain links TRBV10-1 with TRBJ2-6; 10 bases match TRBD2. Germline CDR1 WNHNN, CDR2 SYGVQD (reference sequence). The V and J ends lost 5 bases and 0 bases, in that order; junction bases with no gene match: 4. This CDR3 has 17 amino acids. This chain's CDR3 is CASSSGTSVSGANVLTF. The CDR3 DNA is TGCGCCAGCAGTTCCGGGACTAGCGTCTCTGGGGCCAACGTCCTGACTTTC.

This clonotype was picked up a small number of times. V and J are TRBV10-3 and TRBJ2-1; D unclear. Germline V CDR1 and CDR2: ENHRY, SYGVKD. V was shortened by 11 bases and J by 6 bases, with 23 bases between the two germline ends. The length of the CDR3 is 15 residues. The CDR3 nucleotides are TGTGCCTCATCGGGCTCCACCGCAACGGGCAATGAGCAGTTCTTC. Translating gives CASSGSTATGNEQFF.

The V gene is TRBV4-1, the J gene TRBJ2-2; 8 bases match TRBD1. There are 17 residues in the CDR3. V dropped 0 bases and J dropped 6; count of bases not matched to a gene: 9. Germline loops: CDR1 MGHRA, CDR2 YSYEKL. CDR3 bases: TGCGCCAGCAGCCAAGAAGTAGAACAGGGGGTAGCCGGGGAGCTGTTTTTT. Translation: CASSQEVEQGVAGELFF.

For this clonotype: A much more abundant neighbour one base away suggests this may be a read error. The chain is built from TRBV7-9 and TRBJ2-5, with D uncertain. The germline V and J ends were trimmed by 2 bases and 1 base, with 5 bases remaining between them. The CDR3 consists of 13 residues. Germline CDR1 is SEHNR and CDR2 is FQNEAQ (reference sequence). The DNA for the CDR3 is TGTGCCAGCAGCTTAAACCCCCAAGAGACCCAGTACTTC. It encodes CASSLNPQETQYF.

This clonotype was seen a few times. This chain connects TRBV28 to TRBJ2-3, with TRBD2 matching 10 bases. Germline V gene lookup returns CDR1 MDHEN and CDR2 SYDVKM. V was pared by 5 bases and J by 6 bases, with 8 bases of the junction left unmatched. The CDR3 runs to 15 residues. The chain's CDR3 is CASSQAGGPSDTQYF. CDR3 in DNA: TGTGCCAGCAGTCAAGCGGGAGGGCCGTCTGATACGCAGTATTTT.

This clonotype has a count of ten or more. The chain uses TRBV7-9 and TRBJ2-7; the D gene is possibly TRBD2 (6 bases). This CDR3 region has 15 residues. V lost 5 bases, J lost 6 bases, and 20 bases lay in between. Looked up from germline, CDR1 is SEHNR and CDR2 is FQNEAQ (reference sequence). The CDR3 loop reads CASSPRGGGKGEQYV. The CDR3 bases are TGTGCCAGCAGCCCGAGGGGCGGCGGGAAGGGCGAGCAGTACGTC.

This clonotype was counted at least ten times. The rearrangement joins TRBV7-2 to TRBJ2-7; unclear D gene. CDR3 length: 14 amino acids. Trimming pared 0 bases from V and 2 bases from J, leaving 8 bases between. Germline V CDR1 and CDR2: SGHTA, FQGNSA. The chain's CDR3 is CASSLAWLAYEQYF. The CDR3 DNA reads as TGTGCCAGCAGCTTAGCTTGGCTTGCCTACGAGCAGTACTTC.

Many counts were recorded for this clonotype. The rearrangement links TRBV7-2 to TRBJ2-3; no firm D call. This CDR3 is built from 13 residues. V lost 3 bases to trimming and J lost 1 base, with 5 bases between them. Germline V gene lookup returns CDR1 SGHTA and CDR2 FQGNSA. CDR3 DNA sequence: TGTGCCAGCAGCTTCTCTGGCACAGATACGCAGTATTTT. It yields the protein CASSFSGTDTQYF. Filled out from reference TRBV7-2 and TRBJ2-3, the complete variable domain reads GAGVSQSPSNKVTEKGKDVELRCDPISGHTALYWYRQSLGQGLEFLIYFQGNSAPDKSGLPSDRFSAERTGGSVSTLTIQRTQQEDSAVYLCASSFSGTDTQYFGPGTRLTVL.

This rearrangement joins TRBV11-3 to TRBJ2-1; the match to TRBD2 covers 8 bases. This CDR3 is built from 14 residues. CDR1 SGHNT and CDR2 YENEEA come from the germline V gene. The J segment lost 9 bases and the V segment lost 2 bases, leaving 6 bases of the junction unmatched. The CDR3 bases are TGTGCCAGCAGCTTACCAGCGGGAGATGGTGAGCAGTTCTTC. The encoded protein is CASSLPAGDGEQFF.